This record looks at one T cell receptor beta chain sequence and its context. Its antigen is undetermined. Profiled with immunoSEQ multiplex PCR; TCRdb holds only in-frame clones, not every one. The sample carries 65,000 to 95,000 clones, roughly 84% recorded once. This record belongs to a study of OX40 agonist ivuxolimab in advanced cancers. Study-level findings and limits: Certain nonresponding patients likewise had low normalized T-cell clonal expansion.

This TCR was sampled from an adult with an advanced solid tumor such as melanoma, head and neck, liver or kidney cancer. Sequenced here: CD4+ or CD8+ T cells sorted from blood, sampled in a trial of the OX40 agonist ivuxolimab.

As DNA, the CDR3 is TGTGCCAGCAGCTTAGATCAGCAGGGAACAGCTAACTATGGCTACACCTTC. Protein product: CASSLDQQGTANYGYTF. The chain joins TRBV11-1 to TRBJ1-2; D may be TRBD1 (5 bases). CDR3 length equals 17 residues. V lost 1 base and J lost 0, with 15 bases in between. CDR1 and CDR2 (germline): SGHAT, FQDESV (reference sequence).